Sequencing of this TCR beta chain was carried out in a study of T-cell memory formation after mild COVID-19. Looking at the study overall: The two donors had largely donor-specific TCR clusters.

The CDR3 totals 13 residues. Germline V CDR1 and CDR2: MGHRA, YSYEKL. V lost 4 bases to trimming and J lost 8 bases, with 11 bases between them. TCRdb ran MiXCR on the 5' RACE reads and lists one entry per CDR3 protein. Of 250,000 or so distinct CDR3 sequences in the sample, roughly 18% were seen once. General observations from the study: Some clones that responded turned up in pre-infection memory, which suggests that cross-reactive memory joined in.

In regard to this clonotype: Antigen specificity is unknown.

This sequence was found in a man aged 18 to 35 who had mild COVID-19 (a few samples of this study predate the infection). Cell type and time point are not known. J is TRBJ1-4 and V is TRBV4-1; D perhaps matches TRBD1 (6 bases). Sequenced material: PBMCs or a T cell subset sorted from them (not recorded which). The CDR3 here is CASSRTEGEKLFF. In DNA form, the CDR3 reads TGCGCCAGCAGCCGGACAGAGGGGGAAAAACTGTTTTTT.